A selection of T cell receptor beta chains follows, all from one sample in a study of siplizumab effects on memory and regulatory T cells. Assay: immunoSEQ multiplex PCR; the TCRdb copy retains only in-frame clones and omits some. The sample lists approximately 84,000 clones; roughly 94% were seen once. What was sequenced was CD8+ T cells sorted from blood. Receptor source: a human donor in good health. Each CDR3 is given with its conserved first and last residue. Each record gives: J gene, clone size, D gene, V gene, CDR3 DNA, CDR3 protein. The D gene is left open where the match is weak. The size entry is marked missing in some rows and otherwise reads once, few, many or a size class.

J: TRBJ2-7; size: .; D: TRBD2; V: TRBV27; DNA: TGTGCCAGCAGTTTGCGCGCGGGAGGGCCTTACGAGCAGTACTTC; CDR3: CASSLRAGGPYEQYF
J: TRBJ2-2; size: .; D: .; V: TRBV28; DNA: TGTGCCAGCATCCAAAGGGTCGGGGGCCCTTGGGGCACCGGGGAGCTGTTTTTT; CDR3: CASIQRVGGPWGTGELFF
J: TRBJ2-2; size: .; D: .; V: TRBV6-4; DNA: TGTGCCAGCAGTGATATAGATAAGAACACCGGGGAGCTGTTTTTT; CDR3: CASSDIDKNTGELFF
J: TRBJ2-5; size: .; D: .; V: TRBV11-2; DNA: TGTGCCAGCAGCTTCGGGGAGGTGGGTGCCGAGACCCAGTACTTC; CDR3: CASSFGEVGAETQYF
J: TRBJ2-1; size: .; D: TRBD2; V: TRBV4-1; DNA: TGCGCCAGCAGCCACTCTCCGGGACTAGCGGGAGATGAGCAGTTCTTC; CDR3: CASSHSPGLAGDEQFF
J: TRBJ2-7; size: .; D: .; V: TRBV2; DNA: TGTGCCGGAGCGGCTGGCAATGGAGAGCAGTACTTC; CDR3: CAGAAGNGEQYF
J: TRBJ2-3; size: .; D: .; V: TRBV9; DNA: TGTGCCAGCAGCGTAGTTCGGGAGTTCACAGATACGCAGTATTTT; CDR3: CASSVVREFTDTQYF
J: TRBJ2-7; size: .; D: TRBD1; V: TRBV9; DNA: TGTGCCAGCAGCGCCCGAGACAGGGGATTTGCCTACGAGCAGTACTTC; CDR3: CASSARDRGFAYEQYF
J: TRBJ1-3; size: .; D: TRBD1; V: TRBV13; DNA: TGTGCCAGCAGCAGAGACAGGGTGGTCGGAAACACCATATATTTT; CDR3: CASSRDRVVGNTIYF
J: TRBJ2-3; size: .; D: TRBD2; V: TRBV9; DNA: TGTGCCAGCAGCGTAGGGACTAGCGGGGCAGATACGCAGTATTTT; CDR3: CASSVGTSGADTQYF
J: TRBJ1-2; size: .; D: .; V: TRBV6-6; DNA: TGTGCCAGCAGTTATTCGGCAGGGACGAACTATGGCTACACCTTC; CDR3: CASSYSAGTNYGYTF
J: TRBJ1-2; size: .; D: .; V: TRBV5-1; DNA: TGCGCCAGCATCGATCAGGGTGGCTACACCTTC; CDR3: CASIDQGGYTF
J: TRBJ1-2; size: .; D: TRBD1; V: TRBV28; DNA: TGTGCCAGCAGTTTAATCGGGACAGGGAACGGCTACACCTTC; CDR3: CASSLIGTGNGYTF
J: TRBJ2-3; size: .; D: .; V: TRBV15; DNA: TGTGCCACCAGCAGAGATCGAGTTTCCGATACGCAGTATTTT; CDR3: CATSRDRVSDTQYF
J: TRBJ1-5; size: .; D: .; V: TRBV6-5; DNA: TGTGCCAGCAGTTACGGGGGCAATCAGCCCCAGCATTTT; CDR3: CASSYGGNQPQHF
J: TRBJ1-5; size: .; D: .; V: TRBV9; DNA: TGTGCCAGCAGCGCAGTCCGTCGTCACCGTTCGGGCAATCAGCCCCAGCATTTT; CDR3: CASSAVRRHRSGNQPQHF
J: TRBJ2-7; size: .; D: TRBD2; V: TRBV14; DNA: TGTGCCAGCAGCCAAGGACTAGCGGGAGTGTACGAGCAGTACTTC; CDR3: CASSQGLAGVYEQYF
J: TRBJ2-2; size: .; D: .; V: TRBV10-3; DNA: TGTGCCATCAGTGAGTTGCAACCGGACGGGGAGCTGTTTTTT; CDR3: CAISELQPDGELFF
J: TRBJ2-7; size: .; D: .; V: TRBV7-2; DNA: TGTGCCAGCAGCTTAGTCACAGGCTACGAGCAGTACTTC; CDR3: CASSLVTGYEQYF
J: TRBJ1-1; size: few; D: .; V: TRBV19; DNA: TGTGCCAGTAATACGGGCGAAATGAACACTGAAGCTTTCTTT; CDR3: CASNTGEMNTEAFF
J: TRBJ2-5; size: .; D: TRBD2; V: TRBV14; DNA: TGTGCCAGCAGCCAACCTATCCGGGCCCTAAATCCTAGCGGGAGTAAAGAGGTTTGGGAGACCCAGTACTTC; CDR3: CASSQPIRALNPSGSKEVWETQYF
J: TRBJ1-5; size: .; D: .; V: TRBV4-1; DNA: TGCGCCAGCAGCCAAGATTTGACCGGCGGTCAGCCCCAGCATTTT; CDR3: CASSQDLTGGQPQHF
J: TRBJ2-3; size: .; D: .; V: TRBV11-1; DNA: TGTGCCAGCAGCCTTGGACAAGGGAGCACAGATACGCAGTATTTT; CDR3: CASSLGQGSTDTQYF
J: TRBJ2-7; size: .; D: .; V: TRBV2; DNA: TGTGCCAGCTTGAGCTCCTACGAGCAGTACTTC; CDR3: CASLSSYEQYF
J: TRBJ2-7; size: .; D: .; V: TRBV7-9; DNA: TGTGCCAGCAGCTTAACTGGGGTGGACTACGAGCAGTACTTC; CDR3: CASSLTGVDYEQYF
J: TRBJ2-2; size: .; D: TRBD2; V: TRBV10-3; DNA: TGTGCCATCAGTGGAGCGGGAGGGTATACCGGGGAGCTGTTTTTT; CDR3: CAISGAGGYTGELFF
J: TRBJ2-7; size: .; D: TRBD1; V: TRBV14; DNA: TGTGCCAGCAGCCCCCAGGTGGGACAGCCTTATTCCTACGAGCAGTACTTC; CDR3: CASSPQVGQPYSYEQYF
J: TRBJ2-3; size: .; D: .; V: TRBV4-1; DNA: TGCGCCAGCAGCCAAGGGTTCCCCTTAAGGAGGTCAGATACGCAGTATTTT; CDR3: CASSQGFPLRRSDTQYF
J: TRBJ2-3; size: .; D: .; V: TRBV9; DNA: TGTGCCAGCAGCCAAGAAGTAATAGACTCAGATACGCAGTATTTT; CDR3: CASSQEVIDSDTQYF
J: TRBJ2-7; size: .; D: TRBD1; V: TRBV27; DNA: TGTGCCAGCAGTTCGACAGGGAGCTCCTACGAGCAGTACTTC; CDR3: CASSSTGSSYEQYF
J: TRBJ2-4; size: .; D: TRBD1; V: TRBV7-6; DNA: TGTGCCAGCAGCAACCGGGACAGGGAAGGTGGGGACATTCAGTACTTC; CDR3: CASSNRDREGGDIQYF
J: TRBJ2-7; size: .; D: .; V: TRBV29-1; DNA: TGCAGCGTTGATGGGGCCGGACCGTCGTACGAGCAGTACTTC; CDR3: CSVDGAGPSYEQYF
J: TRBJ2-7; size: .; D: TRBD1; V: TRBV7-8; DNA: TGTGCCAGCAGCCCAGGACAGGGGGCGTACGAGCAGTACTTC; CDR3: CASSPGQGAYEQYF
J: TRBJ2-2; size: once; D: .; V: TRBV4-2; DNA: TGTGCCAGCAGCCAAGGGTACGGGGAGCTGTTTTTT; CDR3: CASSQGYGELFF
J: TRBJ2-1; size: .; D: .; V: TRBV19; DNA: TGTGCCAGTAGTATTGAATTAGCTTTGGGGAATGAGCAGTTCTTC; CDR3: CASSIELALGNEQFF
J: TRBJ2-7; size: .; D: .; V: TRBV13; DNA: TGTGCCAGCAGCTTAGGCGTCGGGAGTTCCCTCGAGCAGTACTTC; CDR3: CASSLGVGSSLEQYF
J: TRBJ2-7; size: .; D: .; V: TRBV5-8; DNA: TGTGCCAGCAGCTTGGCCTACGAGCAGTACTTC; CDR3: CASSLAYEQYF
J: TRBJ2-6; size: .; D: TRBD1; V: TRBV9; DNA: TGTGCCAGCAGTGGCAATGGGGGACAGGCGACTGGGGCCAACGTCCTGACTTTC; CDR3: CASSGNGGQATGANVLTF
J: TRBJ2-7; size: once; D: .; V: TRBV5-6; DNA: TGTGCCAGCGGTGGGGGGCCGGCCCCCTCCTACGAGCAGTACTTC; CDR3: CASGGGPAPSYEQYF
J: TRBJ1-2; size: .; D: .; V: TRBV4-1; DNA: TGCGCCAGCAGCCAAGTCCAGGGCTATGGCTACACCTTC; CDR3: CASSQVQGYGYTF
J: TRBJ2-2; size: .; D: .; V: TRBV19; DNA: TGTGCCAGTAGTATGGCAGGGACCACCGGGGAGCTGTTTTTT; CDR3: CASSMAGTTGELFF
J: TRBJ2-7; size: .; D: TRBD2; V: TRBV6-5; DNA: TGTGCCAGCAGTTACTCGAGCGGGAGTAGGACCTACGAGCAGTACTTC; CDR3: CASSYSSGSRTYEQYF
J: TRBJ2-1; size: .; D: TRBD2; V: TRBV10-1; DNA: TGCGCCAGCAGTACTACGGGACTAGCGGGAGATTTCATGGGTGAGCAGTTCTTC; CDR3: CASSTTGLAGDFMGEQFF
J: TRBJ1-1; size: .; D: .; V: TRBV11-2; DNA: TGTGCCAGCAGCCTCCTCGCAGGTATCAAATTCTTT; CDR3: CASSLLAGIKFF
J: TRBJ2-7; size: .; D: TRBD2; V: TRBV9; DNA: TGTGCCAGCACCCCAGCGGGGAAAATTTGCTACGAGCAGTACTTC; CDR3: CASTPAGKICYEQYF
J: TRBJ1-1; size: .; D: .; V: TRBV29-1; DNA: TGCAGCGTCGCAGGGCTAGGGATTGAAGCTTTCTTT; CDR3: CSVAGLGIEAFF
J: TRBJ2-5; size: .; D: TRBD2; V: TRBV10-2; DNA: TGCGCCAGCAGTGAGTCGATGGCCGCTGGACTAGCTGAGACCCAGTACTTC; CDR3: CASSESMAAGLAETQYF
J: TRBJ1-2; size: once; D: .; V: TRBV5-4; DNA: TGTGCCAGCAATCGAGGGGGGGAGGTTAGCGGCTACACCTTC; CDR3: CASNRGGEVSGYTF
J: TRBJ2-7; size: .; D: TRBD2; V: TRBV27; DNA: TGTGCCAGCAGTTCCCAGGGGCGGGAGGGATCCTACGAGCAGTACTTC; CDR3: CASSSQGREGSYEQYF
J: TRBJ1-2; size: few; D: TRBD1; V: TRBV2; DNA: TGTGCCAGCAGTGAATTCCTGACAGGGAACTATGGCTACACCTTC; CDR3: CASSEFLTGNYGYTF
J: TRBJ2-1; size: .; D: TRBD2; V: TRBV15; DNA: TGTGCCACCAGAGAGTCCGATTTCTTAGCGGGGACCCCCCACAATGAGCAGTTCTTC; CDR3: CATRESDFLAGTPHNEQFF
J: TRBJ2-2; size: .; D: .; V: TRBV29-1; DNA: TGCAGCGTGAAACGGGACAACCATAACACCGGGGAGCTGTTTTTT; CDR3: CSVKRDNHNTGELFF
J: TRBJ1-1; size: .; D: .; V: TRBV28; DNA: TGTGCCAGCAGTTTTCGGGGGGGCCTCACTGAAGCTTTCTTT; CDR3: CASSFRGGLTEAFF
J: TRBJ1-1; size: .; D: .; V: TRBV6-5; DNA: TGTGCCAGCAGTAGCAGAAGATCGAACACTGAAGCTTTCTTT; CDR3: CASSSRRSNTEAFF